The source of this T cell receptor (beta chain) is a study of human T cells and chemical hapten exposure. Study-level background: The sensitizing agent was 2% DPC, placed on around 2 cm by around 2 cm of upper inner arm skin. Diphenylcyclopropenone doses were given weekly to the scalps of patients across the roughly 23-week study. Regarding the study as a whole: Positive correlation was observed between PT1 expanded TCR counts and patch test score.

Concerning this clonotype: Its cognate antigen is unknown.

TCRdb reprocessed the RACE reads via MiXCR and lists one record per CDR3 protein. The table has fewer than 300,000 distinct CDR3 sequences, approximately 8.4% seen once. The CDR3 is 14 amino acids. Germline CDR1 reads SGHTA; CDR2 reads FQGNSA. The V and J ends lost 4 bases and 3 bases respectively, with 12 bases between them. The time point here: pre-sensitization, week 0. The treatment: therapeutic diphenylcyclopropenone sensitization with weekly scalp DPC. Blood draws came first, before each patch test. The chain joins TRBV7-2 to TRBJ2-5; D might be TRBD2 (6 bases). The TCR sequence derives from a woman between 35 and 50 years old with alopecia areata. Some clones in this sample may be carry-over from other donors' samples. This material consisted of whole blood, taken in connection with sensitization to the hapten diphenylcyclopropenone (DPC). This CDR3 is CASSSRASEETQYF. CDR3 nucleotides: TGTGCCAGCAGCTCAAGGGCTAGCGAAGAGACCCAGTACTTC.